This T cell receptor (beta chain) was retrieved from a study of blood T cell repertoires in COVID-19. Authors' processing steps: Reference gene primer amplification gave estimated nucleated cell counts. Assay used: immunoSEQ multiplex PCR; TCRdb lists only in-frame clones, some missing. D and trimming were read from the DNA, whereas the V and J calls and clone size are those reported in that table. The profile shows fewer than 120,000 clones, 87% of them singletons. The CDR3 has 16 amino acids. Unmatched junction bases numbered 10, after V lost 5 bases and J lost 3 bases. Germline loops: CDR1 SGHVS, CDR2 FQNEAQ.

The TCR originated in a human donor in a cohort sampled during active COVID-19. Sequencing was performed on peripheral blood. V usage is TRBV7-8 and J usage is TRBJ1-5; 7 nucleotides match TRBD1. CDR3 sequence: CASSIQGLYNNQPQHF. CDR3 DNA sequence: TGTGCCAGCAGCATACAGGGGCTATACAACAATCAGCCCCAGCATTTT.